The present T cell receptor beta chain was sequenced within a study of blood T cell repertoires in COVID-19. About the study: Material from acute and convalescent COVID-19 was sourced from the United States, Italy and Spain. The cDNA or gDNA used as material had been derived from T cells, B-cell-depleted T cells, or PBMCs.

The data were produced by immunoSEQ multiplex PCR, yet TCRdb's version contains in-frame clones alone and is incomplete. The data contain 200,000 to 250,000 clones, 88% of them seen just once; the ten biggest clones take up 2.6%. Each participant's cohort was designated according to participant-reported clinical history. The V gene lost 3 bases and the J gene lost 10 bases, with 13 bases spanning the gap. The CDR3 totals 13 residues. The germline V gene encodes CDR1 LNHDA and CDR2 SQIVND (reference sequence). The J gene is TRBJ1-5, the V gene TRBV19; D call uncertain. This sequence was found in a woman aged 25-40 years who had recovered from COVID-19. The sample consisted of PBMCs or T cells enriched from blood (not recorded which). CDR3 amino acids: CASSILGSGPQHF. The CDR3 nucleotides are TGTGCCAGTAGTATTTTGGGGAGCGGACCCCAGCATTTT.